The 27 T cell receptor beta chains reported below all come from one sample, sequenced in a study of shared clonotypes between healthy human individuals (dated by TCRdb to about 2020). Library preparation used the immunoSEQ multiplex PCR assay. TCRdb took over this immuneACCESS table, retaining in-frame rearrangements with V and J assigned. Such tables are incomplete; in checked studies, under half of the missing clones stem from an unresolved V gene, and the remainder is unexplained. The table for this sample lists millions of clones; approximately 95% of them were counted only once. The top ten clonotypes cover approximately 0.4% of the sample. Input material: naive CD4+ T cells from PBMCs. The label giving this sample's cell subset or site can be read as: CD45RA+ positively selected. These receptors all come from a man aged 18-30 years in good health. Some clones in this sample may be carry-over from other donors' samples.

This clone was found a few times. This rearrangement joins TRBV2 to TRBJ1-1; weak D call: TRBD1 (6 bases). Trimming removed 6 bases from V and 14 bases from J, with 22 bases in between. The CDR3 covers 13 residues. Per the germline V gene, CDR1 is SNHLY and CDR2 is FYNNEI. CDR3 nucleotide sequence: TGTGCCAGCAGCAATCTCCGGGGGGCCCAGGGATTCTTT. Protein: CASSNLRGAQGFF.

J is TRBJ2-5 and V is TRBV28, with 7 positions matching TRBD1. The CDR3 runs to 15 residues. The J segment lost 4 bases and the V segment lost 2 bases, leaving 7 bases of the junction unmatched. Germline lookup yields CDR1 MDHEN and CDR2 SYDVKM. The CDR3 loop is CASSLPTGAPETQYF. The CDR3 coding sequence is TGTGCCAGCAGTTTACCCACAGGGGCCCCAGAGACCCAGTACTTC. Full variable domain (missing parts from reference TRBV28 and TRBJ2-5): DVKVTQSSRYLVKRTGEKVFLECVQDMDHENMFWYRQDPGLGLRLIYFSYDVKMKEKGDIPEGYSVSREKKERFSLILESASTNQTSMYLCASSLPTGAPETQYFGPGTRLLVL.

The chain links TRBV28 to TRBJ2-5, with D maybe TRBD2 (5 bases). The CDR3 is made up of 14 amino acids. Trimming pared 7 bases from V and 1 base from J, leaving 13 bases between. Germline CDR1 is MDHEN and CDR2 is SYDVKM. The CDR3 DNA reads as TGTGCCAGCATTAGCCGGGATCCCCAAGAGACCCAGTACTTC. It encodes CASISRDPQETQYF.

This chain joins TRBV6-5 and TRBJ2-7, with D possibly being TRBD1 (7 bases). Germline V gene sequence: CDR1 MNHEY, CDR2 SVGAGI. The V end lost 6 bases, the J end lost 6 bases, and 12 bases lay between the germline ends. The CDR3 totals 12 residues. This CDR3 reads CASRPQGGEQYF. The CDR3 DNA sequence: TGTGCCAGCAGGCCCCAGGGGGGCGAGCAGTACTTC.

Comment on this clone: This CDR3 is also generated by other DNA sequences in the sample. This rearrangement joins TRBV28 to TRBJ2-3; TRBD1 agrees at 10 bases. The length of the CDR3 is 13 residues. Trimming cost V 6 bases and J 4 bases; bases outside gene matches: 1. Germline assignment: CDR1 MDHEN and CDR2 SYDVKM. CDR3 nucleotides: TGTGCCAGCAGAGGACAGGGGGCAGATACGCAGTATTTT. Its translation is CASRGQGADTQYF.

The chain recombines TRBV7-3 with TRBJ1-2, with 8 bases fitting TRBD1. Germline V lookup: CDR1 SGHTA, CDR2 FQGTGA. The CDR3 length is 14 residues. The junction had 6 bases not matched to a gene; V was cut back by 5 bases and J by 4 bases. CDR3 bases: TGTGCCAGCAGCCAAACAGGGGGGCCCTATGGCTACACCTTC. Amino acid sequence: CASSQTGGPYGYTF.

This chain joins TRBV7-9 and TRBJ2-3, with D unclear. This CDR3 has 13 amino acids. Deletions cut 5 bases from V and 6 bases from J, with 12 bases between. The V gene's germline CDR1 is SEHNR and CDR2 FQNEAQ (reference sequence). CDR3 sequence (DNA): TGTGCCAGCAGCCCACGCAACCTGGATACGCAGTATTTT. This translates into CASSPRNLDTQYF.

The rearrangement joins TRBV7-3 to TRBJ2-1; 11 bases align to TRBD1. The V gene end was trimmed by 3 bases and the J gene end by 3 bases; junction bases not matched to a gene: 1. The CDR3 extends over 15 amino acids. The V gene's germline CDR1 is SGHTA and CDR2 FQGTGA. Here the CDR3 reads CASSLGQGDYNEQFF. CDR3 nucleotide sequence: TGTGCCAGCAGCTTGGGACAGGGGGACTACAATGAGCAGTTCTTC.

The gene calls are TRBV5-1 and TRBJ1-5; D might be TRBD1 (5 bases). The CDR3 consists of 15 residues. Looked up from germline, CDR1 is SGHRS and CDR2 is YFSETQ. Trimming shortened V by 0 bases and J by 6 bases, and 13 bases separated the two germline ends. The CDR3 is CASSLAGGAGQPQHF. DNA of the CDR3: TGCGCCAGCAGCTTGGCCGGGGGAGCGGGTCAGCCCCAGCATTTT.

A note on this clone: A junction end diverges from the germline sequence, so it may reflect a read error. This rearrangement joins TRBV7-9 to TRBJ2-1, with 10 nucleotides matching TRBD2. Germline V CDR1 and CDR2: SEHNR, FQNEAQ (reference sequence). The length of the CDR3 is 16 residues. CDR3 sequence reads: CASRLGASGSYNEQFF. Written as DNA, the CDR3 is TGTGCCAGCAGATTAGGGGCTAGCGGGAGCTACAATGAGCAGTTCTTC.

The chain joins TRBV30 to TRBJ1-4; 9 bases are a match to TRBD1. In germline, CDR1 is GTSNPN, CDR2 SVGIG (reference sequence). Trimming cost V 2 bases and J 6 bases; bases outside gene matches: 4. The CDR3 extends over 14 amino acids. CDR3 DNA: TGTGCCTGGAGTCTAGGACAGGGGTATGAAAAACTGTTTTTT. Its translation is CAWSLGQGYEKLFF. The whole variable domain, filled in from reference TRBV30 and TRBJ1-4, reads SQTIHQWPATLVQPVGSPLSLECTVEGTSNPNLYWYRQAAGRGLQLLFYSVGIGQISSEVPQNLSASRPQDRQFILSSKKLLLSDSGFYLCAWSLGQGYEKLFFGSGTQLSVL.

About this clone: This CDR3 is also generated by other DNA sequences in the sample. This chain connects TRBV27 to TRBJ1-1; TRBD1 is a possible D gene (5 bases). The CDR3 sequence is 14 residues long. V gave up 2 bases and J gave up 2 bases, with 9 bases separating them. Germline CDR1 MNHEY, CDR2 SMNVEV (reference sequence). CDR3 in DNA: TGTGCCAGCAGTTTAGTGAGGGGAAACACTGAAGCTTTCTTT. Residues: CASSLVRGNTEAFF.

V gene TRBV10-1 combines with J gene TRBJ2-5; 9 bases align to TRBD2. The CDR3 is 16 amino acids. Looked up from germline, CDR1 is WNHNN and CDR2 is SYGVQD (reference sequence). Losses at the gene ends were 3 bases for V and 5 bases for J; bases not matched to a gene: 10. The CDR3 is CASSDIASGDWETQYF. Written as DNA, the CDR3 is TGCGCCAGCAGTGATATAGCTAGCGGGGACTGGGAGACCCAGTACTTC.

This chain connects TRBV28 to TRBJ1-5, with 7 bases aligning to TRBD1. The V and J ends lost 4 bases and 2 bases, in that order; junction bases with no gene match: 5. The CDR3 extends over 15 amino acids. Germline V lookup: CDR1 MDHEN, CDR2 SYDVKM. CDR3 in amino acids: CASSSTGDGNQPQHF. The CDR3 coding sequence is TGTGCCAGCAGTTCAACAGGGGATGGCAATCAGCCCCAGCATTTT. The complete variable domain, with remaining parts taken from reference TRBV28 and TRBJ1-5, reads DVKVTQSSRYLVKRTGEKVFLECVQDMDHENMFWYRQDPGLGLRLIYFSYDVKMKEKGDIPEGYSVSREKKERFSLILESASTNQTSMYLCASSSTGDGNQPQHFGDGTRLSIL.

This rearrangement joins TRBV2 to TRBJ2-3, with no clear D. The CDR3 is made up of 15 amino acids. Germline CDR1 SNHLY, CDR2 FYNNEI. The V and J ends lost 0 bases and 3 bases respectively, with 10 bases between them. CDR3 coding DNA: TGTGCCAGCAGTGAAGCGCTTCAGGCAACAGATACGCAGTATTTT. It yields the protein CASSEALQATDTQYF.

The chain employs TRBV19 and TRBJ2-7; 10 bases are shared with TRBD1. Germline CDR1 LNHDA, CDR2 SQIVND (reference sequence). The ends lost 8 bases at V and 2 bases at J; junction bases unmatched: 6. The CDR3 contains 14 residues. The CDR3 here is CASQPTGGPYEQYF. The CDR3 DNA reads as TGTGCCAGTCAGCCGACAGGGGGCCCCTACGAGCAGTACTTC.

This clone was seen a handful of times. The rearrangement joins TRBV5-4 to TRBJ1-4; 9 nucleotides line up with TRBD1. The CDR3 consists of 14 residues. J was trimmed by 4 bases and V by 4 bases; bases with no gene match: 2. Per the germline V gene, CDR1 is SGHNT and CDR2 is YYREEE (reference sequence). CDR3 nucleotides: TGTGCCAGCAGCAAGACAGGGGGTAATGAAAAACTGTTTTTT. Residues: CASSKTGGNEKLFF.

CDR3 in amino acids: CASSATGTSGEQFF. In DNA, the CDR3 is TGTGCCAGCAGCGCCACCGGGACTAGCGGGGAGCAGTTCTTC. V usage is TRBV9 and J usage is TRBJ2-1; 12 bases align to TRBD2. V lost 3 bases and J lost 10; bases outside the gene matches: 5. The CDR3 runs to 14 residues. CDR1 and CDR2 from the germline V gene are SGDLS and YYNGEE.

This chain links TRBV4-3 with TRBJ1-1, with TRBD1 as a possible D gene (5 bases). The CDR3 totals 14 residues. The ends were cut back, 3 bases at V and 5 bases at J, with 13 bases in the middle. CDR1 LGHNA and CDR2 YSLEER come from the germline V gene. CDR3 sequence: CASSQDTVGTEAFF. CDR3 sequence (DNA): TGCGCCAGCAGCCAGGACACGGTGGGGACTGAAGCTTTCTTT.

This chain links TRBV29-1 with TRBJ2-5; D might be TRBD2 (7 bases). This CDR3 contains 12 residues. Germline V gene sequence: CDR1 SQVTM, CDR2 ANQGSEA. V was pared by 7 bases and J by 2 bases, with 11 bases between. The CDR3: CSGEGGQETQYF. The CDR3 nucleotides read TGCAGCGGAGAGGGGGGGCAAGAGACCCAGTACTTC. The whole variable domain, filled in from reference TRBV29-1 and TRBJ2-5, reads SAVISQKPSRDICQRGTSLTIQCQVDSQVTMMFWYRQQPGQSLTLIATANQGSEATYESGFVIDKFPISRPNLTFSTLTVSNMSPEDSSIYLCSGEGGQETQYFGPGTRLLVL.

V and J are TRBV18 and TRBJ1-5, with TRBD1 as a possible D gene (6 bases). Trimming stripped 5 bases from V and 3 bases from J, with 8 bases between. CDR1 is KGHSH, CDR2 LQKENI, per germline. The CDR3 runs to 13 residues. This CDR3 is CASSRGFNQPQHF. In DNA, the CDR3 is TGTGCCAGCTCAAGGGGGTTCAATCAGCCCCAGCATTTT.

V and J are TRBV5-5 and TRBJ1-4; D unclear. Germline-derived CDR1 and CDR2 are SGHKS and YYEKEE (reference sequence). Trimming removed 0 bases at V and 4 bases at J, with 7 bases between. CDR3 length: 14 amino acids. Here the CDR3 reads CASSLGHFNEKLFF. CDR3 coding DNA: TGTGCCAGCAGCTTGGGACACTTTAATGAAAAACTGTTTTTT.

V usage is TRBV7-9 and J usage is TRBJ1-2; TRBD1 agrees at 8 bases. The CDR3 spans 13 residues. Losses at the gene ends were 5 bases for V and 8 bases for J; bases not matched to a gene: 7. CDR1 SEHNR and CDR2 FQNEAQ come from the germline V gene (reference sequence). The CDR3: CASSISGTGGYTF. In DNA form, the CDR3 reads TGTGCCAGCAGCATTAGTGGGACAGGCGGCTACACCTTC.

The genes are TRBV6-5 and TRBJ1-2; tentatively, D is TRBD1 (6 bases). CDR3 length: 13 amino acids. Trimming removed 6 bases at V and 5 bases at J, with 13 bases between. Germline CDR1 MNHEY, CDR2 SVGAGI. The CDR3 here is CASSNTGLYGYTF. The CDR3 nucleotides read TGTGCCAGCAGCAATACAGGGTTATATGGCTACACCTTC.

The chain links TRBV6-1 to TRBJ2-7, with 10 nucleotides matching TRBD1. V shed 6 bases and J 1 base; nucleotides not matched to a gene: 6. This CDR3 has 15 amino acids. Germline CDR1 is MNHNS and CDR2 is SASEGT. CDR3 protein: CASSRQGAASYEQYF. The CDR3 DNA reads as TGTGCCAGCAGCCGACAGGGGGCAGCGTCCTACGAGCAGTACTTC.

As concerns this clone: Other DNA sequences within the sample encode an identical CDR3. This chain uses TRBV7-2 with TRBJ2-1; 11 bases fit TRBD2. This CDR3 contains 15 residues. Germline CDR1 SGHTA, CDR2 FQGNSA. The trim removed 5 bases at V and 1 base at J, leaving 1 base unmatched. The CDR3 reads CASSRLAGSYNEQFF. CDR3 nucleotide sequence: TGTGCCAGCAGCCGACTAGCGGGATCCTACAATGAGCAGTTCTTC.

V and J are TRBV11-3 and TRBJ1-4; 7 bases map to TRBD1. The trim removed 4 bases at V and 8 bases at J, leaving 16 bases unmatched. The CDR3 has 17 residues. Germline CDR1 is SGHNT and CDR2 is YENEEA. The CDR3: CASSSRPSQGTREKLFF. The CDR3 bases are TGTGCCAGCAGCTCTCGGCCCTCACAGGGGACGAGGGAAAAACTGTTTTTT.